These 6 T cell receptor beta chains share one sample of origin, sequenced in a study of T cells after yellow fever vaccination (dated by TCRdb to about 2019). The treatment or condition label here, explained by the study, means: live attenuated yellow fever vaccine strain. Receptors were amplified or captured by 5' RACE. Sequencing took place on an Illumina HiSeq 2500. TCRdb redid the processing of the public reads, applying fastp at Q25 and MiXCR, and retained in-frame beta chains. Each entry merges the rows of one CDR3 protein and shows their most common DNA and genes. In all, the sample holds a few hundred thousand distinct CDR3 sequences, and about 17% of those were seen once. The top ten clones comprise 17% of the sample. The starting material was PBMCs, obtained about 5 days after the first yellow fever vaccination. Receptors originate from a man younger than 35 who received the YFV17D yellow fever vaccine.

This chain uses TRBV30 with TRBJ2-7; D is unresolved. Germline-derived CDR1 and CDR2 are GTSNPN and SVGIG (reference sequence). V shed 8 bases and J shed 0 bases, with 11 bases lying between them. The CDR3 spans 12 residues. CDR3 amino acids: CAGSLSSYEQYF. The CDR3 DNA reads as TGTGCCGGATCCTTGAGCTCCTACGAGCAGTACTTC.

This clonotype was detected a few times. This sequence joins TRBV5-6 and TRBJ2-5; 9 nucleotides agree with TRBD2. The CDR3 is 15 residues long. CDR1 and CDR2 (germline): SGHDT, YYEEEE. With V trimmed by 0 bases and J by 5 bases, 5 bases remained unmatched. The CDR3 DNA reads TGTGCCAGCAGCTTGGACTTAGCGGGGGTCGAGACCCAGTACTTC. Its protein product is CASSLDLAGVETQYF.

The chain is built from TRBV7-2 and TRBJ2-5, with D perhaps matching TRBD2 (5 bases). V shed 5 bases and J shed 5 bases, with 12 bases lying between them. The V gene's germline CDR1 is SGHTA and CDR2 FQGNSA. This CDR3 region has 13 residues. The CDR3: CASSQRAAETQYF. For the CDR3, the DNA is TGTGCCAGCAGCCAGAGGGCCGCGGAGACCCAGTACTTC.

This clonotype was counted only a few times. CDR3 sequence reads: CSVGQGGNQETQYF. In DNA form, the CDR3 reads TGCAGCGTTGGGCAGGGGGGAAATCAAGAGACCCAGTACTTC. This sequence joins TRBV29-1 and TRBJ2-5; a possible D gene is TRBD1 (7 bases). CDR1 and CDR2 (germline): SQVTM, ANQGSEA. CDR3 length: 14 residues. V was clipped by 4 bases and J by 2 bases, with 14 bases between them.

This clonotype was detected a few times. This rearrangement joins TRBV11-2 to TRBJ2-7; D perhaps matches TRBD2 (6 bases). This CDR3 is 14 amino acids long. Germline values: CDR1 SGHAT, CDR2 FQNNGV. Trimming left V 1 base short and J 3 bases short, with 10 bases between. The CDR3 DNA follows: TGTGCCAGCAGCTTAGGAGCGGGTAACTACGAGCAGTACTTC. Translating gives CASSLGAGNYEQYF.

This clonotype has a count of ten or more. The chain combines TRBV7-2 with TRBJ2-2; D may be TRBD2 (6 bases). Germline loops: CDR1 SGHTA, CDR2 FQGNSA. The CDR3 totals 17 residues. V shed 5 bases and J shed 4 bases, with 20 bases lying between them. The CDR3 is CASSRSSDYGGTGELFF. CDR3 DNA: TGTGCCAGCAGCCGTTCGTCGGACTACGGGGGCACCGGGGAGCTGTTTTTT.